The following is a T cell receptor (beta chain) sequence with its context. The antigen remains undetermined. The sample originates from a study of metastatic and nonmetastatic thyroid tumors. Study observations and caveats: Malignant thyroid tumors reportedly exceeded benign nodules significantly in TCR beta diversity, with the difference appearing in blood and tumor.

In the original processing: The distant-metastasis classifier for papillary thyroid cancer was built from CDR3 differences across clinicopathological groups. Via MiXCR, TCRdb re-called the PCR reads. It is TCRdb's table, rather than the study itself, that gives the V and J calls and clone size. In the table there are about 27,000 clones, around 14% of which are singletons. Prior to thyroid surgery, none of the patients had received any treatment. V shed 6 bases and J shed 0 bases, with 16 bases lying between them. Germline CDR1 SGHNT, CDR2 YYREEE (reference sequence). The CDR3 has 15 residues. The sample consisted of blood. This chain links TRBV5-4 with TRBJ2-7, with a tentative D call TRBD1 (6 bases). The origin of this receptor is a male donor with papillary thyroid cancer or a benign thyroid nodule (not recorded which). Some clones in this sample may be carry-over from other donors' samples. The CDR3 DNA reads as TGTGCCAGCATCTCAGGGGACCTGAGCTCCTACGAGCAGTACTTC. Protein: CASISGDLSSYEQYF.